This T cell receptor beta chain comes out of a study of metastatic and nonmetastatic thyroid tumors. The germline V gene has CDR1 SEHNR and CDR2 FQNEAQ (reference sequence). Trimming cost V 5 bases and J 7 bases, with 15 bases left between them. CDR3 size: 15 residues. TCRdb ran MiXCR on the PCR reads. Of fewer than 20,000 clones in the sample, over 3.5% were seen once. Patients underwent thyroid surgery, and none had received any treatment before it. The clonotype was recovered from a female donor with papillary thyroid cancer or a benign thyroid nodule (not recorded which). Some clones in this sample may be carry-over from other donors' samples. The chain has TRBV7-9 and TRBJ1-6; tentatively, D is TRBD1 (6 bases). The sample consisted of tumor tissue. CDR3 in DNA: TGTGCCAGCAGCAAAGGAGGGGGGTGGAATTCACCCCTCCACTTT. Translation gives CASSKGGGWNSPLHF.